This T cell receptor (beta chain) emerged from a study of T cell responses to AZD1222 COVID-19 vaccine. There are 14 residues in the CDR3. J was trimmed by 3 bases and V by 8 bases; bases with no gene match: 3. Germline-derived CDR1 and CDR2 are LNHDA and SQIVND (reference sequence). TCRdb's table, derived via immunoSEQ multiplex PCR, lists solely in-frame clones and lacks some. The profile shows 130,000 to 150,000 clones, about 87% of them singletons. This clone was detected only once. This sequence was found in an adult in good health. V usage is TRBV19 and J usage is TRBJ1-3; TRBD1 matches at 11 bases. The sample consisted of peripheral blood, taken on day 0 of AZD1222 vaccination. In nucleotides, the CDR3 is TGTGCCAGTGGGACAGGGGGGAATGGAAACACCATATATTTT. This codes for CASGTGGNGNTIYF. The complete variable domain, with remaining parts taken from reference TRBV19 and TRBJ1-3, reads DGGITQSPKYLFRKEGQNVTLSCEQNLNHDAMYWYRQDPGQGLRLIYYSQIVNDFQKGDIAEGYSVSREKKESFPLTVTSAQKNPTAFYLCASGTGGNGNTIYFGEGSWLTVV.